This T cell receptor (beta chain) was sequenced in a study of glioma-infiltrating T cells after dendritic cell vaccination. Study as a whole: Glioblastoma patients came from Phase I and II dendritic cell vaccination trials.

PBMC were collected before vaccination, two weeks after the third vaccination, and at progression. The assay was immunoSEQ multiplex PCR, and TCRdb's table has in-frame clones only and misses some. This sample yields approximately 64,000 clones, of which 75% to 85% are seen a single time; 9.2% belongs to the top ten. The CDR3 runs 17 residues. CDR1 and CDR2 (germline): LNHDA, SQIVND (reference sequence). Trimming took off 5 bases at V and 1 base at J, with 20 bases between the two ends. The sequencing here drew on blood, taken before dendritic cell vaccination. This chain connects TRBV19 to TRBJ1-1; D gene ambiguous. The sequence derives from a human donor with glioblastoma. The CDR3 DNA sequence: TGTGCCAGTAGTTCCGGACGGAGGAAGTTATGGAACACTGAAGCTTTCTTT. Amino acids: CASSSGRRKLWNTEAFF. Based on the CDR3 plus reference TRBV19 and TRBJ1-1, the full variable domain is DGGITQSPKYLFRKEGQNVTLSCEQNLNHDAMYWYRQDPGQGLRLIYYSQIVNDFQKGDIAEGYSVSREKKESFPLTVTSAQKNPTAFYLCASSSGRRKLWNTEAFFGQGTRLTVV.